Sequencing of this T cell receptor beta chain was carried out in a study of blood T cell repertoires in COVID-19. Study-level background: Sites across the United States, Italy and Spain contributed samples from acute and convalescent COVID-19. PBMCs, B-cell-depleted T cells, or T cells provided the cDNA or gDNA that made up the material.

CDR3 length: 13 residues. Trimming cost V 10 bases and J 5 bases; bases outside gene matches: 5. CDR1 is MNHEY and CDR2 is SVGAGI in the germline V gene. One Seattle source followed patients from active infection through their disease course. Per the study methods: For nucleated cells, counts were estimated from reference gene primer amplification. Profiling relied on immunoSEQ multiplex PCR, and the TCRdb table lists in-frame clones only, not all of them. Clone size and the V and J calls come from that table; the DNA yielded D and trimming. This table holds hundreds of thousands of clones, approximately 83% found once.

This receptor was obtained from a woman under 40 with COVID-19, enrolled during active disease. Material for sequencing was peripheral blood. The genes are TRBV6-5 and TRBJ2-2; 9 nucleotides match TRBD1. CDR3 sequence: CATGQGRTGELFF. DNA for the CDR3: TGTGCCACTGGACAGGGGAGAACCGGGGAGCTGTTTTTT.